These 17 T cell receptor beta chains came from one sample sequenced in a study of siplizumab effects on memory and regulatory T cells. Repertoires were generated with immunoSEQ multiplex PCR, while TCRdb's copy carries only in-frame clones and drops some. The sample consists of roughly 100,000 clones, under 95% of them appearing once. Specimen: CD8+ T cells sorted from blood. Receptors originate from a human donor in good health.

This chain joins TRBV9 and TRBJ1-1; 9 bases map to TRBD1. Germline V gene data show CDR1 as SGDLS and CDR2 as YYNGEE. V was pared by 4 bases and J by 2 bases, with 6 bases of the junction left unmatched. The CDR3 spans 15 residues. CDR3: CASSFTGGANTEAFF. CDR3 coding DNA: TGTGCCAGCAGCTTCACAGGGGGCGCAAACACTGAAGCTTTCTTT.

V gene TRBV7-9 combines with J gene TRBJ2-1, with no clear D. Trimming removed 6 bases from V and 7 bases from J, with 10 bases in between. The CDR3 has 12 residues. CDR1 is SEHNR and CDR2 is FQNEAQ in the germline V gene (reference sequence). This chain's CDR3 is CASRGWENEQFF. In DNA, the CDR3 is TGTGCCAGCAGGGGGTGGGAAAATGAGCAGTTCTTC.

This clone occurred once. V gene TRBV9 combines with J gene TRBJ2-7, with D perhaps matching TRBD2 (6 bases). V gave up 0 bases and J gave up 7 bases, with 11 bases separating them. CDR3 length: 13 amino acids. Germline assignment: CDR1 SGDLS and CDR2 YYNGEE. In DNA, the CDR3 is TGTGCCAGCAGCGTAGCTACGGGGAGGGAGCAGTACTTC. As protein: CASSVATGREQYF.

V and J are TRBV27 and TRBJ1-6, with TRBD1 identical over 8 bases. The CDR3 is 14 residues long. The V gene's germline CDR1 is MNHEY and CDR2 SMNVEV (reference sequence). J gave up 11 bases and V 6 bases, and 9 bases lay outside the gene matches. The CDR3 DNA sequence: TGTGCCAGCAGACATACAGGGGGAGAGACACCCCTCCACTTT. It codes for CASRHTGGETPLHF.

The chain uses TRBV7-9 and TRBJ2-7; the D gene could be TRBD1 or TRBD2 (5 bases each). V was cut by 1 base and J by 3 bases, with 10 bases left in between. This CDR3 region has 14 residues. CDR1 and CDR2 from the germline V gene are SEHNR and FQNEAQ (reference sequence). The CDR3 DNA reads TGTGCCAGCAGCTTAGGGGACGGACTCTACGAGCAGTACTTC. Translating gives CASSLGDGLYEQYF.

This chain links TRBV2 with TRBJ1-4; a weak D match, TRBD1 (6 bases). The V end lost 1 base, the J end lost 8 bases, and 11 bases lay between the germline ends. Per the germline V gene, CDR1 is SNHLY and CDR2 is FYNNEI. The CDR3 covers 14 residues. CDR3 in amino acids: CASSEDRVIEKLFF. For the CDR3, the DNA is TGTGCCAGCAGTGAAGACAGGGTAATCGAAAAACTGTTTTTT.

This rearrangement joins TRBV7-9 to TRBJ2-5; D may correspond to TRBD1 or TRBD2 (5 bases each). CDR3 length: 14 residues. V shed 5 bases and J shed 4 bases, with 14 bases lying between them. CDR1 is SEHNR, CDR2 FQNEAQ, per germline (reference sequence). The CDR3 coding sequence is TGTGCCAGCAGCGGGGGAAAGCGGACAGAGACCCAGTACTTC. It translates to CASSGGKRTETQYF.

The rearrangement joins TRBV28 to TRBJ2-5; TRBD1 agrees at 7 bases. Germline loops: CDR1 MDHEN, CDR2 SYDVKM. The J segment lost 5 bases and the V segment lost 5 bases, leaving 11 bases of the junction unmatched. The CDR3 is 15 residues long. The CDR3 bases are TGTGCCAGCAGTCCAGCCGGGACAGCCCAGGAGACCCAGTACTTC. Translating it yields CASSPAGTAQETQYF.

V usage is TRBV27 and J usage is TRBJ1-2, with a tentative D call TRBD1 (6 bases). CDR1 is MNHEY, CDR2 SMNVEV, per germline (reference sequence). This CDR3 is 15 amino acids long. The V end was cut by 2 bases, the J end by 6 bases, with 16 bases between. This chain's CDR3 is CASSLAVGARDGYTF. The CDR3, as DNA: TGTGCCAGCAGTTTAGCCGTGGGGGCGCGGGATGGCTACACCTTC.

The V and J genes are TRBV29-1 and TRBJ1-2, with D perhaps matching TRBD1 (6 bases). Trimming cost V 7 bases and J 5 bases, with 14 bases left between them. CDR1 is SQVTM and CDR2 is ANQGSEA in the germline V gene. The CDR3 covers 12 residues. The CDR3 sequence: CSASGDRYGYTF. For the CDR3, the DNA is TGCAGCGCCTCAGGGGATAGGTATGGCTACACCTTC.

J is TRBJ1-1 and V is TRBV19; D remains unclear. V was clipped by 5 bases and J by 0 bases, with 4 bases between them. The CDR3 runs 12 residues. CDR1 and CDR2 from the germline V gene are LNHDA and SQIVND (reference sequence). Here the CDR3 reads CASSYLNTEAFF. The CDR3 nucleotides are TGTGCCAGTAGTTACTTGAACACTGAAGCTTTCTTT.

The V and J genes are TRBV13 and TRBJ2-6; maybe TRBD1 (5 bases). V lost 5 bases and J lost 0, with 8 bases in between. The germline gives CDR1 PRHDT, CDR2 FYEKMQ (reference sequence). There are 15 residues in the CDR3. This CDR3 reads CASSHTGSGANVLTF. CDR3 in DNA: TGTGCCAGCAGCCATACAGGCTCTGGGGCCAACGTCCTGACTTTC.

The chain employs TRBV27 and TRBJ1-1, with 11 bases identical to TRBD1. With 2 bases clipped from V and 8 bases from J, the junction kept 7 bases outside the gene matches. CDR1 MNHEY and CDR2 SMNVEV come from the germline V gene (reference sequence). This CDR3 is built from 15 residues. Here the CDR3 reads CASSLTWTGGREAFF. CDR3 in DNA: TGTGCCAGCAGTTTAACCTGGACAGGGGGCCGGGAAGCTTTCTTT.

The rearrangement joins TRBV6-6 to TRBJ1-1, with D uncertain. V gave up 11 bases and J gave up 1 base, with 11 bases separating them. The length of the CDR3 is 12 residues. CDR1 and CDR2 from the germline V gene are MNHNY and SVGAGI (reference sequence). CDR3 coding DNA: TGTGCCGGCGGTGAGGCGAACACTGAAGCTTTCTTT. Residues: CAGGEANTEAFF.

The DNA of the CDR3 is TGTGCCAGCAGCGTCGGGGGACAGGGCAATGAGCAGTTCTTC. Encoded protein: CASSVGGQGNEQFF. The chain links TRBV9 to TRBJ2-1, with 9 bases aligning to TRBD1. The CDR3 is 14 residues long. The V segment lost 2 bases and the J segment 6 bases; nucleotides outside the gene matches: 3. CDR1 and CDR2 from the germline V gene are SGDLS and YYNGEE.

This chain uses TRBV7-9 with TRBJ1-4; D is unclear. V lost 2 bases and J 4 bases, leaving 8 bases between the germline ends. This CDR3 is 14 amino acids long. Germline V CDR1 and CDR2: SEHNR, FQNEAQ (reference sequence). The CDR3 region has the DNA TGTGCCAGCAGCTTACCCCAGTTTAATGAAAAACTGTTTTTT. Translated, it gives CASSLPQFNEKLFF.

The V gene is TRBV15, the J gene TRBJ1-3; 9 bases are a match to TRBD1. The germline V gene has CDR1 LNHNV and CDR2 YYDKDF (reference sequence). V was clipped by 0 bases and J by 0 bases; unmatched bases: 0. The CDR3 covers 16 residues. For the CDR3, the DNA is TGTGCCACCAGCAGAGAGGACAGGGGCTCTGGAAACACCATATATTTT. This sequence encodes CATSREDRGSGNTIYF.